Listed below are T cell receptor beta chains from one sample, sequenced in a study of T cell changes during pregnancy in multiple sclerosis. Profiling relied on immunoSEQ multiplex PCR, and the TCRdb table lists in-frame clones only, not all of them. This table holds tens of thousands of clones, roughly 90% found once. The starting material was peripheral blood, obtained in the first trimester of pregnancy. The receptors come from a female donor in good health, enrolled as a control in a pregnancy study. CDR3s include the opening cysteine and the closing phenylalanine or tryptophan. The D gene is left open where the match is weak. Expanded clones get a size class; other rows say once, few or many, or leave the size out.

clone size	V gene	D gene	J gene	CDR3 protein	CDR3 DNA
-	TRBV5-6	-	TRBJ1-2	CASSRTGGDGYTF	TGTGCCAGCAGCCGGACCGGAGGGGATGGCTACACCTTC
-	TRBV18	-	TRBJ2-2	CASSPPRGETGELFF	TGTGCCAGCTCACCACCGAGAGGTGAGACCGGGGAGCTGTTTTTT
-	TRBV20-1	TRBD1	TRBJ1-2	CSAHRGNGYTF	TGCAGTGCCCACAGGGGCAATGGCTACACCTTC
-	TRBV19	TRBD2	TRBJ2-3	CASSSSGALRTDTQYF	TGTGCCAGTAGTTCTAGCGGAGCCCTCAGGACAGATACGCAGTATTTT
-	TRBV7-3	TRBD2	TRBJ2-1	CASSPRGGSSYNEQFF	TGTGCCAGCTCCCCCCGCGGGGGGAGCTCCTACAATGAGCAGTTCTTC
-	TRBV6-1	TRBD2	TRBJ2-7	CASSEDIGGVSTYEQYF	TGTGCCAGCAGTGAAGACATTGGGGGGGTCTCGACCTACGAGCAGTACTTC
-	TRBV7-2	-	TRBJ1-5	CASSSRAGGNQPQHF	TGTGCCAGCAGCTCTAGAGCAGGGGGCAATCAGCCCCAGCATTTT
-	TRBV25-1	-	TRBJ2-7	CASSESGVFAPYEQYF	TGTGCCAGCAGTGAATCGGGGGTTTTCGCACCCTACGAGCAGTACTTC
-	TRBV19	-	TRBJ2-3	CASSKAQGGADTQYF	TGTGCCAGTAGTAAGGCACAGGGGGGGGCAGATACGCAGTATTTT
-	TRBV12-2	-	TRBJ2-3	CASRLPEQGNNTDTQYF	TGTGCAAGTCGCTTACCAGAACAGGGTAACAACACAGATACGCAGTATTTT
-	TRBV11-1	TRBD1	TRBJ2-7	CASSARTGLEQYF	TGTGCCAGCAGCGCCCGGACAGGGCTCGAGCAGTACTTC
-	TRBV28	TRBD1	TRBJ1-1	CASRAGTGLTEAFF	TGTGCCAGCAGGGCCGGGACAGGGTTGACTGAAGCTTTCTTT
once	TRBV28	-	TRBJ2-1	CASSTRGWNEQFF	TGTGCCAGCAGTACCCGGGGGTGGAATGAGCAGTTCTTC
-	TRBV7-8	TRBD1	TRBJ1-2	CASSPGQGAFSDGYTF	TGTGCCAGCAGCCCCGGGCAGGGGGCTTTTTCGGATGGCTACACCTTC
-	TRBV2	-	TRBJ1-5	CASSEAGELPQHF	TGTGCCAGCAGTGAGGCAGGGGAGTTGCCCCAGCATTTT
-	TRBV4-3	-	TRBJ2-2	CASSQEGSRAGELFF	TGCGCCAGCAGCCAAGAAGGTAGCAGGGCCGGGGAGCTGTTTTTT
-	TRBV9	-	TRBJ1-1	CASSSGFTEAFF	TGTGCCAGTTCTTCAGGATTCACTGAAGCTTTCTTT
-	TRBV7-8	-	TRBJ2-3	CASSLAPGVGGDTQYF	TGTGCCAGCAGCTTAGCCCCCGGCGTCGGGGGAGATACGCAGTATTTT
-	TRBV7-9	-	TRBJ2-3	CASSPSNDPGTPTDTQYF	TGTGCCAGCAGCCCGTCAAATGATCCTGGGACTCCAACAGATACGCAGTATTTT
-	TRBV28	-	TRBJ1-2	CATNERINYGYTF	TGTGCCACAAACGAGAGAATTAACTATGGCTACACCTTC
-	TRBV19	-	TRBJ1-2	CASSPVTAGAGGYTF	TGTGCCAGTAGTCCCGTCACAGCGGGGGCGGGTGGCTACACCTTC
-	TRBV6-1	TRBD2	TRBJ2-3	CASSDPVGTSGATDTQYF	TGTGCCAGCAGTGATCCGGTTGGGACTAGCGGGGCGACAGATACGCAGTATTTT
few	TRBV15	-	TRBJ1-2	CATSRGYDRPYGYTF	TGTGCCACCAGCAGAGGTTATGACAGGCCCTATGGCTACACCTTC
once	TRBV2	-	TRBJ1-5	CASTEGRGNQPQHF	TGTGCCAGCACTGAAGGACGGGGCAATCAGCCCCAGCATTTT
-	TRBV11-2	TRBD2	TRBJ2-3	CASSLGLAGGGWGTDTQYF	TGTGCCAGCAGCTTGGGACTAGCGGGAGGGGGTTGGGGCACAGATACGCAGTATTTT
-	TRBV7-6	TRBD2	TRBJ2-1	CASSPTMTSGASYNEQFF	TGTGCCAGCAGCCCAACAATGACTAGCGGGGCCTCCTACAATGAGCAGTTCTTC
-	TRBV6-1	TRBD1	TRBJ2-7	CASRGTGGWYYEQYF	TGTGCCAGCAGAGGGACAGGGGGCTGGTATTACGAGCAGTACTTC
-	TRBV6-5	-	TRBJ1-2	CASSYVLFGQGRGYTF	TGTGCCAGCAGTTACGTGTTGTTCGGGCAGGGAAGGGGCTACACCTTC
-	TRBV11-2	-	TRBJ1-1	CASSPGDTEAFF	TGTGCCAGCAGCCCAGGGGACACTGAAGCTTTCTTT
-	TRBV7-2	TRBD1	TRBJ2-7	CASSLWTGGPYEQYF	TGTGCCAGCAGCTTATGGACAGGGGGACCCTACGAGCAGTACTTC
-	TRBV25-1	-	TRBJ2-2	CAAGSDQGRTGELFF	TGTGCCGCCGGAAGCGATCAGGGCCGCACCGGGGAGCTGTTTTTT
-	TRBV29-1	TRBD1	TRBJ1-3	CSVSGGGNTIYF	TGCAGCGTTTCAGGGGGCGGAAACACCATATATTTT
once	TRBV7-2	-	TRBJ2-5	CASSFQLSEETQYF	TGTGCCAGCAGCTTCCAATTGTCGGAAGAGACCCAGTACTTC
-	TRBV7-9	-	TRBJ2-7	CASSNLGGTVSGYEQYF	TGTGCCAGCAGTAACTTGGGGGGAACTGTATCGGGCTACGAGCAGTACTTC
-	TRBV7-3	TRBD1	TRBJ1-2	CASSPGTGGITANYGYTF	TGTGCCAGCAGCCCCGGGACAGGGGGCATCACTGCTAACTATGGCTACACCTTC
-	TRBV30	-	TRBJ2-7	CAWSVSYLAPEQYF	TGTGCCTGGAGTGTCTCTTATCTAGCGCCCGAGCAGTACTTC
-	TRBV10-3	TRBD1	TRBJ2-5	CAISYRGSETQYF	TGTGCCATCAGTTACAGGGGGTCGGAGACCCAGTACTTC
-	TRBV4-3	-	TRBJ2-3	CASSQDPRETDTQYF	TGCGCCAGCAGCCAAGATCCGCGGGAAACAGATACGCAGTATTTT
-	TRBV19	TRBD1	TRBJ1-1	CAMKGQGTEAFF	TGTGCCATGAAGGGACAGGGAACTGAAGCTTTCTTT
-	TRBV13	-	TRBJ2-2	CASSEGLLNTGELFF	TGTGCCAGCAGCGAGGGACTTTTGAACACCGGGGAGCTGTTTTTT
-	TRBV5-1	TRBD1	TRBJ2-5	CASSWTGGEETQYF	TGCGCCAGCAGCTGGACAGGGGGAGAAGAGACCCAGTACTTC
-	TRBV9	-	TRBJ2-1	CASSPTAPAESEQFF	TGTGCCAGCAGCCCGACCGCACCCGCGGAATCTGAGCAGTTCTTC
-	TRBV30	-	TRBJ1-2	CAWSVGGGYTF	TGTGCCTGGAGTGTTGGGGGGGGCTACACCTTC
-	TRBV12-5	-	TRBJ2-4	CASGLPTGTSLAKNIQYF	TGTGCTAGTGGTTTGCCCACCGGGACTTCTCTAGCCAAAAACATTCAGTACTTC
-	TRBV4-1	-	TRBJ2-7	CASSQDAGGQGSKHEQYF	TGCGCCAGCAGCCAAGATGCGGGGGGACAGGGAAGTAAGCACGAGCAGTACTTC
-	TRBV19	-	TRBJ1-5	CASSMIDSQFQPQHF	TGTGCCAGTAGTATGATCGACAGCCAGTTTCAGCCCCAGCATTTT
-	TRBV29-1	TRBD2	TRBJ2-5	CSGTSGGGQETQYF	TGCAGCGGGACTAGCGGGGGGGGGCAAGAGACCCAGTACTTC
once	TRBV2	-	TRBJ1-4	CASTGGDNEKLFF	TGTGCCAGCACGGGGGGAGATAATGAAAAACTGTTTTTT
-	TRBV11-3	-	TRBJ2-1	CASSLDGNAGGRNEQFF	TGTGCCAGCAGCTTAGATGGTAATGCGGGTGGTCGGAATGAGCAGTTCTTC
-	TRBV7-2	-	TRBJ1-3	CASSYKRGLPGNTIYF	TGTGCCAGCAGCTATAAGCGGGGGCTCCCTGGAAACACCATATATTTT